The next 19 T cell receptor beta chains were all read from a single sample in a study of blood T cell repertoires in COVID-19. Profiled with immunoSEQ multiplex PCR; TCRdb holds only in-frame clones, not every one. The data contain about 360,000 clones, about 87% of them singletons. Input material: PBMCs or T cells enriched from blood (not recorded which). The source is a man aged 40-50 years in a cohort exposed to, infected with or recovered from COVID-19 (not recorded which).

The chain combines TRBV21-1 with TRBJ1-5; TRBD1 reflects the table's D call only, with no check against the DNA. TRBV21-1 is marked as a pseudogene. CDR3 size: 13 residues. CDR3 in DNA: TGTGCCAGCAGGGGACAGGGCAATCAGCCCCAGCATTTT. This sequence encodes CASRGQGNQPQHF.

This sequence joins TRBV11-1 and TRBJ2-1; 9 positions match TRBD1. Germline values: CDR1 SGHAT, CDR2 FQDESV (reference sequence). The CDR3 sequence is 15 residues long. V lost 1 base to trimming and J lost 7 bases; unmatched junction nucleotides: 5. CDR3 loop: CASSLERTGVNEQFF. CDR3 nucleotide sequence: TGTGCCAGCAGCTTAGAGAGGACAGGGGTGAATGAGCAGTTCTTC. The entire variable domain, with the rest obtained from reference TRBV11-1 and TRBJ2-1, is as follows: EAEVAQSPRYKITEKSQAVAFWCDPISGHATLYWYRQILGQGPELLVQFQDESVVDDSQLPKDRFSAERLKGVDSTLKIQPAELGDSAMYLCASSLERTGVNEQFFGPGTRLTVL.

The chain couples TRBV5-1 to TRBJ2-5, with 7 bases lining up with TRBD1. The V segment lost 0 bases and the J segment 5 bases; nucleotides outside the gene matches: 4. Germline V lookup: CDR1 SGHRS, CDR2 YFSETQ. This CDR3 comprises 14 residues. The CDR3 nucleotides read TGCGCCAGCAGCTTGGGGACAGGTCCTGAGACCCAGTACTTC. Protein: CASSLGTGPETQYF.

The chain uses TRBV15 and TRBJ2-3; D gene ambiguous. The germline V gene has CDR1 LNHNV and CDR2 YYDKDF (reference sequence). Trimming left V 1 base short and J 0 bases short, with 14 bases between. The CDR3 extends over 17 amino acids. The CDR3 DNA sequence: TGTGCCACCAGCAGAGTATACGACTCGGCTAGCACAGATACGCAGTATTTT. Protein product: CATSRVYDSASTDTQYF.

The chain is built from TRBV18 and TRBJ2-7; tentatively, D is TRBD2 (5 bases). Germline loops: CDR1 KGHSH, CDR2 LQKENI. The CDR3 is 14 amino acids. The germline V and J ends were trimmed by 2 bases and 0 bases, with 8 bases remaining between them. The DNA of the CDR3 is TGTGCCAGCTCACCAGGGGAGAGCTCCTACGAGCAGTACTTC. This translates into CASSPGESSYEQYF.

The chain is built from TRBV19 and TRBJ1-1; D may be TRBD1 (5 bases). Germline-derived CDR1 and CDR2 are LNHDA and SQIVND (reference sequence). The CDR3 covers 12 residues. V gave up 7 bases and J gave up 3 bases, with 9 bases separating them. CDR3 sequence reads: CASNGAYTEAFF. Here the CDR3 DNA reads TGTGCCAGTAATGGGGCTTACACTGAAGCTTTCTTT.

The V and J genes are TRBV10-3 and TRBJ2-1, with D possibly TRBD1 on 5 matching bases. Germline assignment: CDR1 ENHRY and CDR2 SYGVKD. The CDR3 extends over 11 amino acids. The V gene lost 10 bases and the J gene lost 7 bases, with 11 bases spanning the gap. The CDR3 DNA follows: TGTGCCACCACAGGTGGGAATGAGCAGTTCTTC. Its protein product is CATTGGNEQFF.

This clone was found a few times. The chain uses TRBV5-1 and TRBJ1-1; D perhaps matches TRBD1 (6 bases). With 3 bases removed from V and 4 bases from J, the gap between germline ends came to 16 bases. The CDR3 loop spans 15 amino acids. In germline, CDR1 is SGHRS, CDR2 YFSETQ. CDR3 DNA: TGCGCCAGCAGCTCGGACAGCTCGGGGGGCACTGAAGCTTTCTTT. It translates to CASSSDSSGGTEAFF.

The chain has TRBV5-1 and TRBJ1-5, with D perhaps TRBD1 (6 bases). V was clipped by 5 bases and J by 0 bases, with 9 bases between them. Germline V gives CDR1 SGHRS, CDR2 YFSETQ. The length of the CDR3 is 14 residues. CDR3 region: CASRDSDSNQPQHF. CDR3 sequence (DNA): TGCGCCAGCAGGGACAGTGATAGCAATCAGCCCCAGCATTTT.

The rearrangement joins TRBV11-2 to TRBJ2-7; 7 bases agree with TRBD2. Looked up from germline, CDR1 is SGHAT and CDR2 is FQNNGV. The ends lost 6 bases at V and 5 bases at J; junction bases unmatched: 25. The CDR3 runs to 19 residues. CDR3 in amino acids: CASRRGTAGSGLRVNEQYF. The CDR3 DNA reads TGTGCCAGCAGGCGGGGAACGGCTGGTAGCGGGCTCCGTGTTAACGAGCAGTACTTC.

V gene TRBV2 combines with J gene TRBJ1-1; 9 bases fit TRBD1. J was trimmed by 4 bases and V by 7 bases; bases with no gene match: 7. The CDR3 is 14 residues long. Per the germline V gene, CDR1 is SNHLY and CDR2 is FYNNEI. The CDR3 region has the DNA TGTGCCAGCACGGGAGAGACAGGGGGCACTGAAGCTTTCTTT. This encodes CASTGETGGTEAFF.

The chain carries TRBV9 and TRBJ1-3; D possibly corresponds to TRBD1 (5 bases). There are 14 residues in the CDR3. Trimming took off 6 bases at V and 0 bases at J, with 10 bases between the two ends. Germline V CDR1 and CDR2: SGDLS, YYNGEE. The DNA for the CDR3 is TGTGCCAGCAATGGACACAGCTCTGGAAACACCATATATTTT. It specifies CASNGHSSGNTIYF.

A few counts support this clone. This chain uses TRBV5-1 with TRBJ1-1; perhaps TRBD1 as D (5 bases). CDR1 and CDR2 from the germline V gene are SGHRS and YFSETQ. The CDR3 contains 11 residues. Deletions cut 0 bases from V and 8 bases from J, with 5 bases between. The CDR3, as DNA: TGCGCCAGCAGCTTGGAGGGGGAAGCTTTCTTT. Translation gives CASSLEGEAFF.

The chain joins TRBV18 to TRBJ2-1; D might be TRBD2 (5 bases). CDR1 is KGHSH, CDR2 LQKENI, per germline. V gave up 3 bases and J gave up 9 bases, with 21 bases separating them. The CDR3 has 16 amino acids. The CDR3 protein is CASSPAATIIGGEQFF. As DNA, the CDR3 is TGTGCCAGCTCACCCGCAGCGACTATAATTGGTGGTGAGCAGTTCTTC.

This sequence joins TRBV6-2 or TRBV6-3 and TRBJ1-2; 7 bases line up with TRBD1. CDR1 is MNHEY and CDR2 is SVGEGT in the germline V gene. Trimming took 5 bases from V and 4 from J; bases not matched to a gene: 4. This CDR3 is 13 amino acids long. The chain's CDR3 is CASSPDRVYGYTF. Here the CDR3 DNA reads TGTGCCAGCAGTCCCGACAGGGTCTATGGCTACACCTTC.

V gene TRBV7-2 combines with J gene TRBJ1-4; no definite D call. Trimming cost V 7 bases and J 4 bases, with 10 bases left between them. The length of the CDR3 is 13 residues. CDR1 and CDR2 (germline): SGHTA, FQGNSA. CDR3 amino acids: CASTPAVNEKLFF. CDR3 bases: TGTGCCAGCACCCCCGCGGTTAATGAAAAACTGTTTTTT.

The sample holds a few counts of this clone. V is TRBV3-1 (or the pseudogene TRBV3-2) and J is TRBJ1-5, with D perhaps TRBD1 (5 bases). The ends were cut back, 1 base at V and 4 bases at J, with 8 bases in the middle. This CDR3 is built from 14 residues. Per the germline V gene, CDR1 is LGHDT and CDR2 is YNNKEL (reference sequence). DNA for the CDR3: TGTGCCAGCAGCCAAGGGACATTAAATCAGCCCCAGCATTTT. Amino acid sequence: CASSQGTLNQPQHF.

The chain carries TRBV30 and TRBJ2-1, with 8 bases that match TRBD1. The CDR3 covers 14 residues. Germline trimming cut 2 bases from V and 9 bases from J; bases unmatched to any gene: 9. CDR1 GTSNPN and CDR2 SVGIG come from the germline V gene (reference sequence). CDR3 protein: CAWSTRQGQGEQFF. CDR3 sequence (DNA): TGTGCCTGGAGTACAAGACAGGGGCAGGGTGAGCAGTTCTTC. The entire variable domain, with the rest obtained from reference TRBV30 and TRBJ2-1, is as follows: SQTIHQWPATLVQPVGSPLSLECTVEGTSNPNLYWYRQAAGRGLQLLFYSVGIGQISSEVPQNLSASRPQDRQFILSSKKLLLSDSGFYLCAWSTRQGQGEQFFGPGTRLTVL.

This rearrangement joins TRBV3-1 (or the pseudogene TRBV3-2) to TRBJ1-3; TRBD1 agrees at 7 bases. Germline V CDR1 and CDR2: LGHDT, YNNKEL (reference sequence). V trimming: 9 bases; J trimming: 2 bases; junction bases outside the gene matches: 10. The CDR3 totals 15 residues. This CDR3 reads CASRQGPVTGNTIYF. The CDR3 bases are TGTGCCAGTAGACAGGGACCCGTCACTGGAAACACCATATATTTT.